The present T cell receptor beta chain was sequenced within a study of tumor and adjacent non-tumor tissue in lung cancer. Study in general: Patients comprised about a dozen adenocarcinoma, a couple of squamous cell carcinoma and 1 small cell lung cancer. On average, productive TCRbeta reads reached some 4.4 million per sample. Patients were aged roughly 30 to 76, about ten men and roughly five women, stage I to III.

No cell sorting was done before RNA was extracted from the tissue. TCRbeta libraries were built with three rounds of nested PCR, modified from ARM-PCR. TCRdb reanalysed the multiplex PCR reads using MiXCR and keeps one entry per CDR3 protein. The sample comprises 100,000 to 150,000 distinct CDR3 sequences, 60% to 70% of which are singletons, and 10% to 15% rests with the top ten. The CDR3 totals 17 residues. Concerning this clonotype itself: Its antigen remains unknown. The junction does not match germline at one end; this may be a read error.

Study results and caveats: Significantly higher TCR diversity was found in tumor than normal lung.

The sample consisted of lung tumor tissue. The TCR sequence derives from a young man with non-small cell lung cancer. The V and J genes are TRBV12-3 or TRBV12-4 and TRBJ2-2; a weak D match, TRBD2 (6 bases). DNA for the CDR3: TGTGCCAGCAGTTTATGGACGGGAGTAACGAACACCGGGGAACTGTCTTTT. Its translation: CASSLWTGVTNTGELSF.